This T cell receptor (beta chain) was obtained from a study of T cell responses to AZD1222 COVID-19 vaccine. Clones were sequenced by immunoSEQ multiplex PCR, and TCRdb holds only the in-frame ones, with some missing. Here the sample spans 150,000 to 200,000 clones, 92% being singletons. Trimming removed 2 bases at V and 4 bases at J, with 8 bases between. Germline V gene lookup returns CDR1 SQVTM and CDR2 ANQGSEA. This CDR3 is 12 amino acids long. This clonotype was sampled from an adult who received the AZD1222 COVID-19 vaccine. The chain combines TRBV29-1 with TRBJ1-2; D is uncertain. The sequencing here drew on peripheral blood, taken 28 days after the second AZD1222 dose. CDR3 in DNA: TGCAGCGTTGAACTGGCGACCTATGGCTACACCTTC. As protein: CSVELATYGYTF.